These 13 T cell receptor beta chains were all obtained from the same sample, sequenced in a study of cytotoxic CD8 clonotypes in ibrutinib-treated CLL. The method was immunoSEQ multiplex PCR; TCRdb's version includes in-frame clones alone and lacks a portion of them. The sample lists some 310,000 clones, roughly 85% seen once, with over 6.5% in the top ten. The input for sequencing was PBMCs, taken before ibrutinib treatment. The receptors come from a human donor with chronic lymphocytic leukemia.

The chain carries TRBV5-6 and TRBJ2-2, with D perhaps assigned TRBD1 or TRBD2 (5 bases each). The CDR3 is made up of 16 amino acids. V dropped 1 base and J dropped 6 bases, with 16 bases sitting between them. CDR1 and CDR2 (germline): SGHDT, YYEEEE. The chain's CDR3 is CASSLLGLEGAGELFF. The CDR3 DNA follows: TGTGCCAGCAGCTTGCTCGGACTTGAAGGGGCCGGGGAGCTGTTTTTT.

For this clone: The identical CDR3 is also encoded by other nucleotide sequences in the sample. V gene TRBV5-5 combines with J gene TRBJ2-3; 9 positions match TRBD1. This CDR3 is built from 14 residues. The germline CDR1 and CDR2 sequences are SGHKS and YYEKEE (reference sequence). J lost 3 bases, V lost 4 bases, and 3 bases had no gene match. CDR3 in DNA: TGTGCCAGCAGCCTGGACAGGGGAACAGATACGCAGTATTTT. The encoded protein is CASSLDRGTDTQYF.

The V call is TRBV19, the J call TRBJ2-7, with 7 bases fitting TRBD1. V lost 2 bases to trimming and J lost 5 bases; unmatched junction nucleotides: 9. This CDR3 is built from 15 residues. CDR1 and CDR2 (germline): LNHDA, SQIVND (reference sequence). CDR3 DNA: TGTGCCAGTAGTATAAAACCACAGGGGATGGACGAGCAGTACTTC. Residues: CASSIKPQGMDEQYF.

The V gene is TRBV29-1, the J gene TRBJ1-2; no clear D gene. Trimming took 2 bases from V and 8 from J, leaving 9 bases between them. The CDR3 extends over 11 amino acids. Looked up from germline, CDR1 is SQVTM and CDR2 is ANQGSEA. CDR3 DNA sequence: TGCAGCGTTGAAATCAGGCTAGGCTACACCTTC. It yields the protein CSVEIRLGYTF.

This chain joins TRBV19 and TRBJ1-2, with 9 bases that match TRBD1. The CDR3 sequence is 17 residues long. The germline CDR1 and CDR2 sequences are LNHDA and SQIVND (reference sequence). The V segment lost 5 bases and the J segment 2 bases; nucleotides outside the gene matches: 12. In DNA form, the CDR3 reads TGTGCCAGTAGTCCGCTACAGGGGGCGAGTTTGAACTATGGCTACACCTTC. Protein sequence: CASSPLQGASLNYGYTF.

This clone has only a few counts. The J gene is TRBJ1-2, the V gene TRBV28; a possible D gene is TRBD1 (6 bases). CDR3 length: 13 amino acids. Germline CDR1 and CDR2: MDHEN and SYDVKM. V was trimmed by 6 bases and J by 2 bases, leaving 10 bases between them. Written as DNA, the CDR3 is TGTGCCAGCAGAGAGGGGGGGAACTATGGCTACACCTTC. Residues: CASREGGNYGYTF.

This clone was counted a single time. The chain employs TRBV2 and TRBJ1-4; D unclear. The CDR3 contains 17 residues. Trimming left V 6 bases short and J 7 bases short, with 24 bases between. The germline V gene has CDR1 SNHLY and CDR2 FYNNEI. CDR3 nucleotides: TGTGCCAGCAGAGCACTAAACATCAATCCTTTAAGTGAAAAACTGTTTTTT. Translated, it gives CASRALNINPLSEKLFF.

This clone has a single count. The chain carries TRBV14 and TRBJ2-7; 9 positions match TRBD2. This CDR3 contains 16 residues. V dropped 5 bases and J dropped 5; count of bases not matched to a gene: 13. CDR1 and CDR2 from the germline V gene are SGHDN and FVKESK. This CDR3 reads CASSYLIAGDFHEQYF. Written as DNA, the CDR3 is TGTGCCAGCAGCTATCTTATAGCGGGAGATTTCCACGAGCAGTACTTC.

This clone was counted a few times. The chain links TRBV5-4 to TRBJ1-2, with D unresolved. The CDR3 loop spans 13 amino acids. V gave up 2 bases and J gave up 8 bases, with 13 bases separating them. Germline loops: CDR1 SGHNT, CDR2 YYREEE (reference sequence). Here the CDR3 reads CASSFYGFDGYTF. In DNA form, the CDR3 reads TGTGCCAGCAGCTTTTACGGTTTCGACGGCTACACCTTC.

The genes are TRBV15 and TRBJ2-7; 8 bases are a match to TRBD2. CDR3 length: 16 amino acids. V lost 0 bases, J lost 2 bases, and 6 bases stayed unmatched. The germline V gene has CDR1 LNHNV and CDR2 YYDKDF (reference sequence). The CDR3 DNA reads as TGTGCCACCAGCAGAGATCTGGATAGCGGGGCCTACGAGCAGTACTTC. Its protein is CATSRDLDSGAYEQYF.

V gene TRBV9 combines with J gene TRBJ2-7; D may be TRBD1 (6 bases). Germline values: CDR1 SGDLS, CDR2 YYNGEE. V shed 3 bases and J shed 1 base, with 8 bases lying between them. This CDR3 is 13 amino acids long. Here the CDR3 reads CASSGDNSYEQYF. In DNA, the CDR3 is TGTGCCAGCAGCGGGGACAATTCCTACGAGCAGTACTTC.

The V call is TRBV6-1, the J call TRBJ2-5; possibly TRBD1 for D (6 bases). This CDR3 region has 14 residues. The ends were cut back, 2 bases at V and 5 bases at J, with 12 bases in the middle. Germline V CDR1 and CDR2: MNHNS, SASEGT. The CDR3 DNA reads TGTGCCAGCAGTGAAAATCAGGGGCAGGAGACCCAGTACTTC. It specifies CASSENQGQETQYF.

A single count supports this clone. The rearrangement joins TRBV9 to TRBJ2-5; D tentatively fits TRBD1 or TRBD2 (7 bases each). Trimming took 0 bases from V and 4 from J, leaving 16 bases between them. CDR3 length: 16 amino acids. CDR1 is SGDLS and CDR2 is YYNGEE in the germline V gene. The chain's CDR3 is CASSVAGGRALETQYF. DNA of the CDR3: TGTGCCAGCAGCGTAGCAGGGGGGAGGGCCCTAGAGACCCAGTACTTC.